The rows below give T cell receptor beta chains drawn from one sample of a study of chemoradiotherapy in HPV16-positive cancers. The table came from immunoSEQ multiplex PCR; TCRdb's copy has only in-frame clones and leaves some out. The data show tens of thousands of clones, around 80% seen once. Material: blood, obtained from a patient who underwent chemoradiotherapy. The source is a human donor with HPV-associated anogenital cancer. Both conserved end residues are part of each CDR3. A D gene is named only where the DNA matches it firmly. Size tells how often a clone was seen (once, few, many) or the class of an expanded clone, and some rows leave it out.

>TRBJ2-7|once|TRBD2|TRBV7-2
CASSLAPGTSGGSSYEQYF
TGTGCCAGCAGCTTAGCTCCCGGGACTAGCGGGGGGAGTTCCTACGAGCAGTACTTC
>TRBJ2-4|.|TRBD1|TRBV6-5
CASSSRGPVPNIQYF
TGTGCCAGCAGTTCTAGGGGGCCCGTCCCCAACATTCAGTACTTC
>TRBJ1-2|.|TRBD1|TRBV6-5
CASSMTGRGYTF
TGTGCCAGCAGCATGACAGGGCGTGGCTACACCTTC
>TRBJ1-5|.|.|TRBV23-1
CAQSNQPQHF
TGCGCCCAATCTAATCAGCCCCAGCATTTT
>TRBJ1-3|.|.|TRBV10-3
CAITEDSSGNTIYF
TGTGCCATCACCGAGGACAGCTCTGGAAACACCATATATTTT
>TRBJ2-1|.|TRBD2|TRBV10-2
CASSESIGGAFNEQFF
TGCGCCAGCAGTGAGTCGATCGGGGGGGCCTTCAATGAGCAGTTCTTC
>TRBJ2-5|.|TRBD2|TRBV7-3
CASSLVGLAGGPETQYF
TGTGCCAGCAGCTTAGTGGGGCTAGCGGGGGGCCCGGAGACCCAGTACTTC
>TRBJ2-7|.|.|TRBV5-1
CASSGVGAYEQYF
TGCGCCAGCAGCGGGGTAGGGGCCTACGAGCAGTACTTC
>TRBJ2-5|.|.|TRBV19
CASSTGVGETQYF
TGTGCCAGTAGTACAGGGGTAGGGGAGACCCAGTACTTC
>TRBJ2-7|.|TRBD1|TRBV6-1
CASYGQGQSYEQYF
TGTGCCAGCTATGGACAGGGTCAATCCTACGAGCAGTACTTC
>TRBJ1-2|.|.|TRBV28
CASSFRLLGGENGYTF
TGTGCCAGCAGTTTTCGGTTATTGGGGGGGGAGAATGGCTACACCTTC
>TRBJ2-7|.|TRBD2|TRBV15
CATSRGGTSYEQYF
TGTGCCACCAGCCGCGGGGGAACATCCTACGAGCAGTACTTC
>TRBJ1-1|few|.|TRBV9
CASAGSGDTEAFF
TGTGCCAGCGCAGGATCGGGGGACACTGAAGCTTTCTTT
>TRBJ1-1|.|.|TRBV5-4
CASSLDSYTEAFF
TGTGCCAGCAGCCTGGACAGCTACACTGAAGCTTTCTTT
>TRBJ1-1|few|TRBD1|TRBV7-6
CASSLGTGAPEAFF
TGTGCCAGCAGCTTAGGGACAGGGGCCCCTGAAGCTTTCTTT
>TRBJ1-5|.|.|TRBV7-6
CASSLATVQPQHF
TGTGCCAGCAGCTTAGCGACAGTTCAGCCCCAGCATTTT
>TRBJ2-7|.|.|TRBV11-2
CASSLVRGSREQYF
TGTGCCAGCAGCTTAGTACGGGGCAGCAGGGAGCAGTACTTC
>TRBJ2-1|few|TRBD1|TRBV7-3
CASSEQGASYNEQFF
TGTGCCAGCAGCGAGCAGGGGGCCTCCTACAATGAGCAGTTCTTC
>TRBJ1-5|.|.|TRBV5-1
CASSLDLNQPQHF
TGCGCCAGCAGCTTGGACCTTAATCAGCCCCAGCATTTT
>TRBJ1-4|few|TRBD1|TRBV4-2
CASSQGTGTGDEKLFF
TGTGCCAGCAGCCAAGGGACCGGGACAGGGGATGAAAAACTGTTTTTT
>TRBJ1-3|.|.|TRBV4-1
CASSQVDMGFPADTIYF
TGCGCCAGCAGCCAAGTTGATATGGGCTTCCCGGCGGACACCATATATTTT
>TRBJ1-1|.|TRBD1|TRBV6-5
CASSYTERGPEAFF
TGTGCCAGCAGTTACACAGAAAGGGGGCCTGAAGCTTTCTTT